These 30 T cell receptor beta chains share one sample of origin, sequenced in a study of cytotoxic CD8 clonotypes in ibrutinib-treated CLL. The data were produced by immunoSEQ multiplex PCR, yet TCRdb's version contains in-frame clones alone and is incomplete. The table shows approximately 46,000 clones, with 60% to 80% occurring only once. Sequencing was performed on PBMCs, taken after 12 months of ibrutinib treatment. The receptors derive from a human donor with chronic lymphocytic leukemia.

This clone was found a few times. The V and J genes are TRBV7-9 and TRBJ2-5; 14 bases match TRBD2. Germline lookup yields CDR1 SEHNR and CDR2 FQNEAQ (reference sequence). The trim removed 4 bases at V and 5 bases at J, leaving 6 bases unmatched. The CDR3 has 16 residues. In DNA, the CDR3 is TGTGCCAGCAGCTCCGGGACTAGCGGGAGCCGGGAGACCCAGTACTTC. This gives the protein CASSSGTSGSRETQYF. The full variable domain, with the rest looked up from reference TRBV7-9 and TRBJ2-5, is DTGVSQNPRHKITKRGQNVTFRCDPISEHNRLYWYRQTLGQGPEFLTYFQNEAQLEKSRLLSDRFSAERPKGSFSTLEIQRTEQGDSAMYLCASSSGTSGSRETQYFGPGTRLLVL.

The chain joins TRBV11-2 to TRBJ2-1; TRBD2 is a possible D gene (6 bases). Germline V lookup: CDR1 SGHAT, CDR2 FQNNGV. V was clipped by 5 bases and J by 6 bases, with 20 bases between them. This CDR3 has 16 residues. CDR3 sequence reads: CASSTTGGPGANEQFF. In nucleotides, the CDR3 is TGTGCCAGCAGCACTACAGGAGGGCCTGGTGCCAATGAGCAGTTCTTC. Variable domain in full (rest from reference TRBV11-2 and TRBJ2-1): EAGVAQSPRYKIIEKRQSVAFWCNPISGHATLYWYQQILGQGPKLLIQFQNNGVVDDSQLPKDRFSAERLKGVDSTLKIQPAKLEDSAVYLCASSTTGGPGANEQFFGPGTRLTVL.

The CDR3 DNA reads TGTGCCAGCAGTTCACGACGAGGGGGGAACTATGGCTACACCTTC. It encodes CASSSRRGGNYGYTF. The chain links TRBV6-5 to TRBJ1-2, with a tentative D call TRBD1 (6 bases). CDR3 length: 15 amino acids. Trimming removed 4 bases at V and 2 bases at J, with 14 bases between. Looked up from germline, CDR1 is MNHEY and CDR2 is SVGAGI.

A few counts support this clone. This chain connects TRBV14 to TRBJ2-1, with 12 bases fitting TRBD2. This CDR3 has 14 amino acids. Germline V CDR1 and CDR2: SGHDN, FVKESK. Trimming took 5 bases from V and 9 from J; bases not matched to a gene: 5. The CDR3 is CASSLLAGGTEQFF. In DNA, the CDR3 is TGTGCCAGCAGCTTACTAGCGGGAGGTACTGAGCAGTTCTTC. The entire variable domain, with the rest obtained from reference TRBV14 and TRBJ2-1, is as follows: EAGVTQFPSHSVIEKGQTVTLRCDPISGHDNLYWYRRVMGKEIKFLLHFVKESKQDESGMPNNRFLAERTGGTYSTLKVQPAELEDSGVYFCASSLLAGGTEQFFGPGTRLTVL.

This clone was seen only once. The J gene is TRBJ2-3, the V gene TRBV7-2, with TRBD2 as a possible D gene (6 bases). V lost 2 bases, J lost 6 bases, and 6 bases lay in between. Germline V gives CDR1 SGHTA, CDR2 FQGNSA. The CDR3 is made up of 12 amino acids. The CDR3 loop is CASSLLADTQYF. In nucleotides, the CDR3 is TGTGCCAGCAGCTTACTAGCGGATACGCAGTATTTT.

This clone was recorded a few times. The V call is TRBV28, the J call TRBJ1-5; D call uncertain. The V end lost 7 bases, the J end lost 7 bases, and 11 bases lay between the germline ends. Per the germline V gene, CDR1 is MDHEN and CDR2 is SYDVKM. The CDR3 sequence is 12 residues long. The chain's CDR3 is CASKEGSQPQHF. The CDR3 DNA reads TGTGCCAGCAAGGAGGGCAGCCAGCCCCAGCATTTT.

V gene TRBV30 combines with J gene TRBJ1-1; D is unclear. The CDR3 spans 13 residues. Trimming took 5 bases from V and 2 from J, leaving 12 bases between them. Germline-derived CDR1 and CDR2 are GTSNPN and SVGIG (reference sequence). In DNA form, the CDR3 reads TGTGCCTGGTTAGGGAAATCCAACACTGAAGCTTTCTTT. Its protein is CAWLGKSNTEAFF.

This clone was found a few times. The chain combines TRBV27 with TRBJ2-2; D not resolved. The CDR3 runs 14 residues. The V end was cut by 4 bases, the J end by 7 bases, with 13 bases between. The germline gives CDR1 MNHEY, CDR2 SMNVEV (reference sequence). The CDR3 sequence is CASSSNSLFGELFF. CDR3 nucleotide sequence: TGTGCCAGCAGTTCAAACTCGCTTTTCGGGGAGCTGTTTTTT.

Here the CDR3 reads CASSLVVAGGPSNEQFF. Here the CDR3 DNA reads TGTGCCAGCAGCTTAGTAGTAGCGGGAGGGCCTAGCAATGAGCAGTTCTTC. The rearrangement uses TRBV13 and TRBJ2-1, with 11 bases lining up with TRBD2. Unmatched junction bases numbered 8, after V lost 1 base and J lost 6 bases. Germline CDR1 is PRHDT and CDR2 is FYEKMQ (reference sequence). This CDR3 has 17 residues.

The CDR3 DNA is TGTGCCAGCAGAGGACTAGCGGGTACCTACGAGCAGTACTTC. This gives the protein CASRGLAGTYEQYF. The rearrangement uses TRBV6-6 and TRBJ2-7, with 11 bases matching TRBD2. Germline lookup yields CDR1 MNHNY and CDR2 SVGAGI (reference sequence). J was trimmed by 2 bases and V by 6 bases; bases with no gene match: 3. The CDR3 loop spans 14 amino acids.

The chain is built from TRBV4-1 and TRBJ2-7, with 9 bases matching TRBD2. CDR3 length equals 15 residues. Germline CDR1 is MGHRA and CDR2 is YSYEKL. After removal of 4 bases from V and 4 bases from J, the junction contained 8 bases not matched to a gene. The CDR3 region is CASSLLSGRGYEQYF. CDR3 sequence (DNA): TGCGCCAGCAGCCTCCTTAGCGGGAGAGGATACGAGCAGTACTTC.

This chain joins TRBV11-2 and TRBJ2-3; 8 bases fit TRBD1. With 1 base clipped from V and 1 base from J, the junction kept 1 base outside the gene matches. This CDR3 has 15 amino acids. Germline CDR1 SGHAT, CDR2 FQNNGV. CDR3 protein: CASSLGGQGTDTQYF. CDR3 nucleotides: TGTGCCAGCAGCTTAGGGGGACAGGGCACAGATACGCAGTATTTT.

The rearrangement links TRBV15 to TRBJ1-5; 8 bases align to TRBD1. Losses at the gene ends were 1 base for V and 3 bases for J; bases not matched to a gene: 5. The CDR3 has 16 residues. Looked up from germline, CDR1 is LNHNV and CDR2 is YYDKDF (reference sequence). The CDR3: CATSRGQGADNQPQHF. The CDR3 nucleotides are TGTGCCACCAGCAGAGGGCAGGGGGCCGACAATCAGCCCCAGCATTTT.

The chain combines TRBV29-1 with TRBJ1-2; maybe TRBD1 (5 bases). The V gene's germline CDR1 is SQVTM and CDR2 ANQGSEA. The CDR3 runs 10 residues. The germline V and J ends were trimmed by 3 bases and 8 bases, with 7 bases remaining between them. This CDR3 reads CSVDREGYTF. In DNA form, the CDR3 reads TGCAGCGTTGACAGGGAGGGCTACACCTTC.

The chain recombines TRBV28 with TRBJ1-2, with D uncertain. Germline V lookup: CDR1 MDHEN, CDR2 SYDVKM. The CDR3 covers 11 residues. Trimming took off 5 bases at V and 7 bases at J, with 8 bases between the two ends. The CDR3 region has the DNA TGTGCCAGCAGTCAGCCGGGTGGCTACACCTTC. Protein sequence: CASSQPGGYTF.

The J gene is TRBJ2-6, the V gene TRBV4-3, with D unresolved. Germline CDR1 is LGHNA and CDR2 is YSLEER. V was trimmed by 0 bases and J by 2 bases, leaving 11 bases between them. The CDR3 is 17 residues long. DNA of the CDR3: TGCGCCAGCAGCCAAGATATCTACACTCCTGGGGCCAACGTCCTGACTTTC. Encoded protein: CASSQDIYTPGANVLTF.

CDR3 loop: CASSPGQDYYGYTF. In DNA form, the CDR3 reads TGTGCCAGCTCACCGGGACAGGATTACTATGGCTACACCTTC. The gene calls are TRBV18 and TRBJ1-2; TRBD1 matches at 8 bases. J lost 3 bases, V lost 3 bases, and 3 bases had no gene match. This CDR3 has 14 amino acids. Germline V gene data show CDR1 as KGHSH and CDR2 as LQKENI.

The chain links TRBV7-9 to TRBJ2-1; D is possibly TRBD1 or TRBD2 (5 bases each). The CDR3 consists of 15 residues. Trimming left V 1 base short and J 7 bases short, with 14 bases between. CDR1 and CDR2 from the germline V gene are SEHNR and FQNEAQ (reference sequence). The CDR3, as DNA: TGTGCCAGCAGCTTAGTTGCGGCTTGGGGGAATGAGCAGTTCTTC. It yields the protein CASSLVAAWGNEQFF.

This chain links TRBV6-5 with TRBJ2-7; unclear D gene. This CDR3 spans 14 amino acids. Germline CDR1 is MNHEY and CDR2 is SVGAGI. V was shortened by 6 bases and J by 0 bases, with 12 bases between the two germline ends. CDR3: CASRDTLSSYEQYF. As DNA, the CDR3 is TGTGCCAGCAGAGACACTTTGAGCTCCTACGAGCAGTACTTC.

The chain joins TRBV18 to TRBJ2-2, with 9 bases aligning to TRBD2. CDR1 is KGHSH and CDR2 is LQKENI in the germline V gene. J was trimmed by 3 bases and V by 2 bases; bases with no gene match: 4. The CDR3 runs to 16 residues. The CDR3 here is CASSPEAGGDTGELFF. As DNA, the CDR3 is TGTGCCAGCTCACCAGAAGCGGGAGGAGACACCGGGGAGCTGTTTTTT.

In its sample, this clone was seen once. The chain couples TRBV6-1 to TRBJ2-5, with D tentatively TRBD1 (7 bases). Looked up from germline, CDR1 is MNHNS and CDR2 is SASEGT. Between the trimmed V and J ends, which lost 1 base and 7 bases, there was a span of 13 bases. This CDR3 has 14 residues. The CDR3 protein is CASSEGGGGRTQYF. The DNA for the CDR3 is TGTGCCAGCAGTGAAGGAGGAGGGGGCCGGACCCAGTACTTC.

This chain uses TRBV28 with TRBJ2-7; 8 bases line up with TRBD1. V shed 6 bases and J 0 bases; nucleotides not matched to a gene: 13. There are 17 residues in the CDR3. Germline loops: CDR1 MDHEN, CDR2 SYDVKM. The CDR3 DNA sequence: TGTGCCAGCAGCCCGGTTAGATGGGGACAGGTCTCCTACGAGCAGTACTTC. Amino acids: CASSPVRWGQVSYEQYF.

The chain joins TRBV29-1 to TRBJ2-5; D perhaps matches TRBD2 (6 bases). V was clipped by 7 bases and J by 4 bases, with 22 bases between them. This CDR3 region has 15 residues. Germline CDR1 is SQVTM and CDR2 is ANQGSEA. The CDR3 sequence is CSAPLGQVGGETQYF. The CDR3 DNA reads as TGCAGCGCTCCGCTAGGGCAAGTGGGAGGAGAGACCCAGTACTTC.

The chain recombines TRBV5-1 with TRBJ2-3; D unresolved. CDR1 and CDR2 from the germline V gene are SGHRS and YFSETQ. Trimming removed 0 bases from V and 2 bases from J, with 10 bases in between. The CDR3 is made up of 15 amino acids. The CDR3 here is CASSLDGRNTDTQYF. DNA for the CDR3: TGCGCCAGCAGCTTGGACGGCAGAAACACAGATACGCAGTATTTT.

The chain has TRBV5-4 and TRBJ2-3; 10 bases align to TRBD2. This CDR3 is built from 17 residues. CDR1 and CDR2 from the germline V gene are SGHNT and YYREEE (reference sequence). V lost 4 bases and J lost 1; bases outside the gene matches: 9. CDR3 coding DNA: TGTGCCAGCAGCGGATACCTAGCGGGAGTTGGCACAGATACGCAGTATTTT. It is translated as CASSGYLAGVGTDTQYF.

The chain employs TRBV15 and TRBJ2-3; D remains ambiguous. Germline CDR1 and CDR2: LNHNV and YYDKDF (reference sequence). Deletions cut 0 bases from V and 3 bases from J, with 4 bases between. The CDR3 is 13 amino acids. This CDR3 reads CATSRERTDTQYF. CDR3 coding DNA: TGTGCCACCAGCAGAGAGCGAACAGATACGCAGTATTTT.

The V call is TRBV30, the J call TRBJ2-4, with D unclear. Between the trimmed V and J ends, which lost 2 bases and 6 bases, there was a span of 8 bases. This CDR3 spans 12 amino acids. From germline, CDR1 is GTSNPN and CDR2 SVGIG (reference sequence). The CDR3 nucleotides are TGTGCCTGGAGTATAGTGGGAAACATTCAGTACTTC. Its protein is CAWSIVGNIQYF.

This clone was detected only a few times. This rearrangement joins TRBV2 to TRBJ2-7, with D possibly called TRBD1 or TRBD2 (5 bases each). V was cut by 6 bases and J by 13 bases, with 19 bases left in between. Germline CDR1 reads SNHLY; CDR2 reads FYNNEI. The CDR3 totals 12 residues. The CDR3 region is CASRLTGRDDYF. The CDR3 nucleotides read TGTGCCAGCAGACTAACAGGTCGGGACGATTACTTC.

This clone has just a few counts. CDR3 DNA sequence: TGCGCCAGCAGCACGGGACAGGCTTCGGACGAGCAGTACTTC. As protein: CASSTGQASDEQYF. The rearrangement uses TRBV5-1 and TRBJ2-7; 8 bases are shared with TRBD1. Losses at the gene ends were 4 bases for V and 5 bases for J; bases not matched to a gene: 8. Germline CDR1 is SGHRS and CDR2 is YFSETQ. The CDR3 runs 14 residues. The whole variable domain, remainder taken from reference TRBV5-1 and TRBJ2-7, is KAGVTQTPRYLIKTRGQQVTLSCSPISGHRSVSWYQQTPGQGLQFLFEYFSETQRNKGNFPGRFSGRQFSNSRSEMNVSTLELGDSALYLCASSTGQASDEQYFGPGTRLTVT.

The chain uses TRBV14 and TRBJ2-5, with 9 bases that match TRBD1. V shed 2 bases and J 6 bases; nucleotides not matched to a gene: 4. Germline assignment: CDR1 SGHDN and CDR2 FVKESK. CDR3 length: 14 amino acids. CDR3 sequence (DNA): TGTGCCAGCAGCCAATTACAGGGGGCAAAGACCCAGTACTTC. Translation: CASSQLQGAKTQYF.